These T cell receptor beta chains were read from a single sample in a study of T cell repertoires in cytomegalovirus infection. The antigens for these receptors are not known. From the reads, TCRdb called clonotypes with MiXCR, one entry per CDR3 protein. Among 300,000 to 400,000 distinct CDR3 sequences, 25% to 35% were seen once, and the ten largest hold approximately 20%. The source was cultured PBMCs, collected from culture after CMV antigen stimulation. All receptors derive from a human donor in good health (CMV status not recorded). Some clones in this sample may be carry-over from other donors' samples. Both conserved end residues are part of each CDR3. The D gene is left open where the match is weak. Size values are once, few and many counts, or a class for expanded clones, and some rows have none.

TRBV3-1	TRBD2	many	18	TRBJ2-3	TGTGCCAGCAGCCAGCCCCGAGGGAGCGGGGGGGAAACAGATACGCAGTATTTT	CASSQPRGSGGETDTQYF
TRBV20-1	.	.	15	TRBJ2-1	TGCAGTGCCCGACTCGAAGGGTCCCTCGGCAATGAGCAGTTCTTC	CSARLEGSLGNEQFF
TRBV20-1	TRBD1	.	15	TRBJ2-7	TGCAGTGCTAGAGATCCCTCCCGGACAGGGCTAGAGCAGTACTTC	CSARDPSRTGLEQYF
TRBV7-2	.	.	14	TRBJ2-1	TGTGCCAGCAGGGGGGGGCGAGTACACGGTGAGCAGTTCTTC	CASRGGRVHGEQFF
TRBV29-1	.	.	13	TRBJ1-4	TGCAGCGGGAGGGGAAAAACTAATGAAAAACTGTTTTTT	CSGRGKTNEKLFF
TRBV12-3/TRBV12-4	.	.	15	TRBJ2-7	TGTGCCAGCAGTTTATATGGCGGGGCCACCTACGAGCAGTACTTC	CASSLYGGATYEQYF
TRBV12-3/TRBV12-4	.	once	13	TRBJ1-1	TGTGCCAGCATCAAAGTTCTAGGCACTGAAGCTTTCTTT	CASIKVLGTEAFF
TRBV12-3/TRBV12-4	.	.	14	TRBJ1-2	TGTGCCAGCAGTTTTAGGAGATCAGACTATGGCTACACCTTC	CASSFRRSDYGYTF
TRBV11-3	.	.	16	TRBJ1-5	TGTGCCAGCAGCTTGATTACCGGACAGACAAATCAGCCCCAGCATTTT	CASSLITGQTNQPQHF
TRBV6-5	TRBD1	many	14	TRBJ2-5	TGTGCCAGCAGGCTACAGGGGCGGTCAGAGACCCAGTACTTC	CASRLQGRSETQYF
TRBV18	TRBD2	few	16	TRBJ2-1	TGTGCCAGCTCACCACCACGCGGGAGCTCCTACAATGAGCAGTTCTTC	CASSPPRGSSYNEQFF
TRBV7-8	.	.	18	TRBJ2-1	TGTGCCAGCAGCGCTACCACAACTAGTTATGGTTCCTACAATGAGCAGTTCTTC	CASSATTTSYGSYNEQFF
TRBV20-1	.	few	14	TRBJ1-1	TGCAGTGCTAGGTTGGGGGGGCGATCCACTGAAGCTTTCTTT	CSARLGGRSTEAFF
TRBV20-1	.	.	13	TRBJ2-5	TGCAGTGCTTATATGGGGCAGGAACAGACCCAGTACTTC	CSAYMGQEQTQYF